This TCR beta chain was documented in a study of cytomegalovirus exposure and HLA in healthy donors. Amplification used 60 Vbeta primers and 13 Jbeta primers. Authors' analysis steps: Around 9.9 million shared chains were among the approximately 87 million unique TCR beta chains that a later analysis counted. Assay: immunoSEQ multiplex PCR; the TCRdb copy retains only in-frame clones and omits some. V and J calls and clone size come straight from that table; D and trimming were deduced from the DNA. The sample includes over 85,000 clones, about 83% of them seen just once. Nominally healthy donors were sampled, though unrecorded immune exposures were likely. This CDR3 has 17 residues. The germline CDR1 and CDR2 sequences are SGHVS and FNYEAQ. V lost 2 bases and J lost 3, with 14 bases in between.

This sequence was found in a female donor in good health and CMV-seropositive. The chain uses TRBV7-6 and TRBJ2-6, with no clear D. The sample was PBMCs. CDR3: CASSLSPGPGGANVLTF. The DNA for the CDR3 is TGTGCCAGCAGCTTATCTCCGGGTCCGGGTGGGGCCAACGTCCTGACTTTC.